This section outlines one TCR beta chain sequence together with its context. Its specific antigen is unknown. Per-base quality was not reported, and no clone a single base away is much larger than it. Reading from cysteine to phenylalanine, the CDR3 counts 16 amino acids. Only the CDR3 part of the read is kept: 48 bases, read in frame from the first base. As encoded in the germline V gene (reference sequence), CDR1 is SGHNT while CDR2 is YYREEE. Trimming takes 4 bases off V and 6 bases off J; junction bases not matched to a gene: 12. The High Capacity cDNA Reverse Transcription Kit was used to reverse transcribe all of the isolated RNA, meaning that expressed TCRB transcripts were what got sequenced. Naive, central memory and regulatory T cell samples underwent deep immunoSEQ sequencing, averaging around 3.9 million total reads per sample. Sorted cells were lysed in RLT buffer, and RNA was extracted using DNase-treated RNeasy Micro or Mini kits according to cell number. Each cell subset was processed on its own to prevent cross-contamination, while patient and healthy donor samples were processed together. The immunoSEQ multiplex PCR was used to amplify TCRB sequences from cDNA, generating 87-bp fragments that spanned the CDR3 region. Sequencing of the amplicons was performed on the Illumina HiSeq platform. The paper's processing steps were these. PCR bias was corrected computationally using synthetic template baselines, and reads within Hamming distance 2 were collapsed, with unmergeable singletons discarded. Reads were aligned against IMGT to assign V, D and J genes, CDR3 length and insertions or deletions at six rearrangement sites. Within each subset, clonotype counts were normalized to sorted cell number, after which true diversity and Gini coefficients were computed with the tcR R package. Repertoire sharing was quantified using the overlap coefficient calculated on TCRB nucleotide sequences. TCRdb obtained this table from immuneACCESS and retained in-frame rearrangements with V and J assigned. These tables miss some clones; where compared with another copy, unresolved V genes account for less than half of the shortfall, and the remainder is unexplained. D and trimming come from the DNA, and the V and J calls and clone size come from that table. This sample comprises about 340,000 clones, 7% to 9% of them detected only once. The ten largest account for approximately 0.44% of the sample.

The record originates from a study of beta chain features in type 1 diabetes (dated 2018 in TCRdb). Concerning the study at large: Mean age, gender distribution, total cell number and subset yield were not different between patients and healthy donors. A total of around 100 million sorted cells were examined across all samples, and RNA yield correlated strongly with the number of cells per subset. The study compared TCRB repertoires of sorted circulating CD4+ T cell subsets between recently diagnosed type 1 diabetes patients and matched healthy donors. Regulatory and stem cell-like memory subsets were obtained from only 8 patients and roughly 8 healthy donors, while naive and central memory subsets were obtained from all 30 or so donors. Broad study findings and their caveats: Naive, central memory and regulatory TCRB repertoires appeared to be more similar among patients than among healthy donors. Fewer insertions and more nucleotide deletions at VDJ recombination sites were observed in patients with type 1 diabetes, implying thymic rearrangement abnormalities. PCR might favor shorter templates, but patient and control samples were amplified and corrected together, so any skew would affect both groups equally. A moderate but significant shortening of TCRB CDR3 length was observed in type 1 diabetes patients in all four CD4+ subsets. Only small numbers of individuals were included in the HLA sub-analyses, which left unresolved whether HLA type had any influence on TCRB rearrangement. Sequencing cDNA rather than genomic DNA could over-represent highly expressing activated cells, although activation and CD3 levels did not differ between groups.

From each donor, a single peripheral blood sample of about 100 mL on average was drawn into heparinised tubes. Using a panel that included CD45RO, CCR7, CD25, CD127, CD95 and CD27, naive, central memory, regulatory and stem cell-like memory CD4+ T cells were sorted on a BD FACSAria II. All sorted populations exceeded 95% purity. Right away, PBMCs were isolated by Lymphoprep density gradient centrifugation and were stained directly, with no culture step. To minimize batch effects, samples were stained and sorted in pairs, one healthy donor with one patient per experiment. This sequence originates from a young woman in good health. The sequence links TRBV5-4 to TRBJ2-5; 10 bases in between match TRBD2. Sequencing used central memory CD4+ T cells from blood. Read as DNA, the sequence is TGTGCCAGCAGCCTGGACCTAGCGGGAGCAACCCAGACCCAGTACTTC. This sequence encodes CASSLDLAGATQTQYF.